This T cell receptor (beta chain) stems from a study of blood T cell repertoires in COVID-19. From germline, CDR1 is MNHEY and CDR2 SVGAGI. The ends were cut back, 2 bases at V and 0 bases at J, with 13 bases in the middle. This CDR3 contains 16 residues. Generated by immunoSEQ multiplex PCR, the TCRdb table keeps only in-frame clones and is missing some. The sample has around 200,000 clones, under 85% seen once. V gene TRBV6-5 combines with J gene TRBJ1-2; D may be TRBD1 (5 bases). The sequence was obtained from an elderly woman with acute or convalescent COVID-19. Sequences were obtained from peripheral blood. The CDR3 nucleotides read TGTGCCAGCAGTTACGATGGGGCGGTTGCTAACTATGGCTACACCTTC. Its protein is CASSYDGAVANYGYTF.